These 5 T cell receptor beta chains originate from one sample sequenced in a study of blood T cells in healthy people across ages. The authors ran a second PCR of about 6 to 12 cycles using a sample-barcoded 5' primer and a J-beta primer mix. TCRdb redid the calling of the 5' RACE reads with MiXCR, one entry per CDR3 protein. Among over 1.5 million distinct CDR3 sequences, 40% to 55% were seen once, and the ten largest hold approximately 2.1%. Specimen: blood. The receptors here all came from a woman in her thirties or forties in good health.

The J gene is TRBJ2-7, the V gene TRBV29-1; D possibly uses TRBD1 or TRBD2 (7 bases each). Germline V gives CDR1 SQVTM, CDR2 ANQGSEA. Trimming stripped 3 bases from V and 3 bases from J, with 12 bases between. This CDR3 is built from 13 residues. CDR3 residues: CSVETGRGYEQYF. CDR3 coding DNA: TGCAGCGTTGAGACAGGGAGGGGCTACGAGCAGTACTTC.

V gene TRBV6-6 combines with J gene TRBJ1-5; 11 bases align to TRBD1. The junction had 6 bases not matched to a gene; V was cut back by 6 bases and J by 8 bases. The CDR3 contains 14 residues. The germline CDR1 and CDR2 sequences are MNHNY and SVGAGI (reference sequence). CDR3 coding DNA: TGTGCCAGCAGCGGACAGGGGGCAATTAAGCCCCAGCATTTT. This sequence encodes CASSGQGAIKPQHF.

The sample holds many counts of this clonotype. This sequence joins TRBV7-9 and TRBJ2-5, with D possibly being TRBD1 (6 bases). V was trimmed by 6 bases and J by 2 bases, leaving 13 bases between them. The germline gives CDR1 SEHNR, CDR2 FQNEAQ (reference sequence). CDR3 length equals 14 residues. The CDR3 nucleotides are TGTGCCAGCAGTTTCTCACAGGGACAAGAGACCCAGTACTTC. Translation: CASSFSQGQETQYF.

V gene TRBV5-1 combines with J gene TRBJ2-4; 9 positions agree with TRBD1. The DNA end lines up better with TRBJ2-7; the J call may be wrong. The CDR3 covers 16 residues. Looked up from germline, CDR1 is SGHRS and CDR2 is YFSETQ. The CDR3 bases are TGCGCCAGCAGCTTGGGCCGGGACAGGGCAGGATACGAGCAGTACTTC. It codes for CASSLGRDRAGYEQYF.

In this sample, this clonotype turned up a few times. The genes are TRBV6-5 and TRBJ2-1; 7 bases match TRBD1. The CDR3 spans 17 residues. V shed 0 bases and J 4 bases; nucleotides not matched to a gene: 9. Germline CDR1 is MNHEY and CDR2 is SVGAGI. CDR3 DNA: TGTGCCAGCAGTTACTCGGCAGACAGGGTGGATTACAATGAGCAGTTCTTC. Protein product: CASSYSADRVDYNEQFF.